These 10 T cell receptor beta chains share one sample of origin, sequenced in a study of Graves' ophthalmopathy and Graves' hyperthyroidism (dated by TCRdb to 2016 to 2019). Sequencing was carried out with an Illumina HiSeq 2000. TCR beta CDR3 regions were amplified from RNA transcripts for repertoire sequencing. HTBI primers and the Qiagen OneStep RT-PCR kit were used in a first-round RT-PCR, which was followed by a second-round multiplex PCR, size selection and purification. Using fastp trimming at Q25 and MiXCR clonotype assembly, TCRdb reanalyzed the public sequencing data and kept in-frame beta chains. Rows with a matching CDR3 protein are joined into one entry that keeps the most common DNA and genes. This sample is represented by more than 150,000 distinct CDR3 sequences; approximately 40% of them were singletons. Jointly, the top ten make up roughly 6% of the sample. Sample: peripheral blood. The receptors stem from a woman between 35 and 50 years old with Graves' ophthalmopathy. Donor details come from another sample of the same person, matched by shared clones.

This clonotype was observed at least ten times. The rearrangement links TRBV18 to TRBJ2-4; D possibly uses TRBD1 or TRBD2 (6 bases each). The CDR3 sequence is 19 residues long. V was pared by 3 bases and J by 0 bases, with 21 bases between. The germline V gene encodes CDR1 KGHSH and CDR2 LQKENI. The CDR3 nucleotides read TGTGCCAGCTCACCTCCGAATACCAGAGGGGGGTTAGCCAAAAACATTCAGTACTTC. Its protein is CASSPPNTRGGLAKNIQYF.

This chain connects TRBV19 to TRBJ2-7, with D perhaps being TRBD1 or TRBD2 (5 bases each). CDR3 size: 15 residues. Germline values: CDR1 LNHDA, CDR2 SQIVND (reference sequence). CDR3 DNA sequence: TGTGCGACCTCGGAGTTGTGGGGGAGCAACTACGAGCAGTACTTC. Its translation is CATSELWGSNYEQYF.

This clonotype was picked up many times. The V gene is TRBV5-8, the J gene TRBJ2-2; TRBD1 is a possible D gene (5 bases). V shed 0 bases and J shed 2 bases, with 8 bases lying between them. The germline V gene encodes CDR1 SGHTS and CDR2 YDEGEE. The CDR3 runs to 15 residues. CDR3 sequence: CASSLGQLNTGELFF. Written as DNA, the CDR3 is TGTGCCAGCAGCTTGGGACAGCTAAACACCGGGGAGCTGTTTTTT.

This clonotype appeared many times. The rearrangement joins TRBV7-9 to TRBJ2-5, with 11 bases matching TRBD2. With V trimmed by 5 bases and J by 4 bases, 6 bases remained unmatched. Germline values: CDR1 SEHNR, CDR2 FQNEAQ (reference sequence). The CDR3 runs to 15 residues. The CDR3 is CASSDLAGGGETQYF. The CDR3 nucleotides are TGTGCCAGCAGCGATCTAGCGGGAGGCGGAGAGACCCAGTACTTC.

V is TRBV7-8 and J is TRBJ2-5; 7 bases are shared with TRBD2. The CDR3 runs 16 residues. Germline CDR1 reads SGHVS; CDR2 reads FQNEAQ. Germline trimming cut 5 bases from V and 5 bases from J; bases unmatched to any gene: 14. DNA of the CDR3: TGTGCCAGCAGCCCCCCCCCTCGGGAGGTGGGGGAGACCCAGTACTTC. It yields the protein CASSPPPREVGETQYF.

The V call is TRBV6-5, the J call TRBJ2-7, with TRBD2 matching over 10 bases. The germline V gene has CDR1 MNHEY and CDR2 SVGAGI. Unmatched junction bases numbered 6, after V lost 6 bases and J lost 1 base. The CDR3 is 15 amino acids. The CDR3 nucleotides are TGTGCCAGCAGATACGGACTAGCGGCATCCTACGAGCAGTACTTC. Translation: CASRYGLAASYEQYF.

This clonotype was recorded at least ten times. The CDR3 region is CASSQVFRQGTVTEAFF. For the CDR3, the DNA is TGTGCCAGCAGCCAAGTCTTTAGACAGGGGACTGTCACTGAAGCTTTCTTT. This chain connects TRBV4-2 to TRBJ1-1; 8 bases fit TRBD1. Unmatched junction bases numbered 11, after V lost 1 base and J lost 4 bases. The CDR3 is 17 amino acids. Germline lookup yields CDR1 LGHNA and CDR2 YNFKEQ.

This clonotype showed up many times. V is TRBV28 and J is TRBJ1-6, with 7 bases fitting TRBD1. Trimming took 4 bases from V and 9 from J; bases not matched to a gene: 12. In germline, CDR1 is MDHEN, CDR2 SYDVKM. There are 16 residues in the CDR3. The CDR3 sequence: CASSSPIQGWSSPLHF. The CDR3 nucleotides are TGTGCCAGCAGTTCGCCCATACAGGGGTGGAGTTCACCCCTCCACTTT.

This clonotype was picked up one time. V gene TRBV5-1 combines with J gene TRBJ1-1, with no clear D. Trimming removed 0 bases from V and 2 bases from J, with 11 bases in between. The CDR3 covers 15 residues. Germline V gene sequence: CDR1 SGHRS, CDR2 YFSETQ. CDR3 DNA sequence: TGCGCCAGCAGCTTGGGTCCCCGAATCAACACTGAAGCTTTCTTT. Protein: CASSLGPRINTEAFF.

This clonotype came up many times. The CDR3: CASSLGASRQETQYF. The CDR3 DNA is TGTGCCAGCAGTTTGGGAGCGAGTCGACAAGAGACCCAGTACTTC. The V call is TRBV12-3 or TRBV12-4, the J call TRBJ2-5; D is perhaps TRBD2 (5 bases). The CDR3 sequence is 15 residues long. Trimming cost V 3 bases and J 2 bases, with 13 bases left between them.